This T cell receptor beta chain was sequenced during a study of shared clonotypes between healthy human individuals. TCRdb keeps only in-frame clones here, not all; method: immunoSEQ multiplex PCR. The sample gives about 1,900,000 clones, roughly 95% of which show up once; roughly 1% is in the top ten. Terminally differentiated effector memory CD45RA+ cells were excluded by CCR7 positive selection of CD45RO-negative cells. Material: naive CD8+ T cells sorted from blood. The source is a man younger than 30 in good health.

The CDR3: CAWTTLGVDTGELFF. The CDR3 region has the DNA TGTGCCTGGACCACTCTGGGGGTAGACACCGGGGAGCTGTTTTTT. The V and J genes are TRBV30 and TRBJ2-2, with D perhaps being TRBD1 or TRBD2 (5 bases each). The CDR3 is 15 residues long. V lost 4 bases, J lost 3 bases, and 15 bases lay in between. In germline, CDR1 is GTSNPN, CDR2 SVGIG (reference sequence).